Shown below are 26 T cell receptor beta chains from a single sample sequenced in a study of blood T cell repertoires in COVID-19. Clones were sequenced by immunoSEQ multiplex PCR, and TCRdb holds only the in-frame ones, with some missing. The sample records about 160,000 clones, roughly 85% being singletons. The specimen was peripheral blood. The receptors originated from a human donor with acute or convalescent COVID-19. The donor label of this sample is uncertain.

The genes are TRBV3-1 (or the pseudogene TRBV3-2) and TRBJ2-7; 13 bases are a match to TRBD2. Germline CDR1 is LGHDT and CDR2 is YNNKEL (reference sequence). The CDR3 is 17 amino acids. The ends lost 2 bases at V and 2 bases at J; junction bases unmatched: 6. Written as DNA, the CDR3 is TGTGCCAGCAGCCAAAGCCTCACTAGCGGGGGGGCCTACGAGCAGTACTTC. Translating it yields CASSQSLTSGGAYEQYF.

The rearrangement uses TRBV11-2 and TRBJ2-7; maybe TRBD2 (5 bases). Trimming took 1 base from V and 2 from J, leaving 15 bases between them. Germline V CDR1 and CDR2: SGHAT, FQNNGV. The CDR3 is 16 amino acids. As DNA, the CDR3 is TGTGCCAGCAGCTTAGTGGCGGGTAGTAAAACCTACGAGCAGTACTTC. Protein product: CASSLVAGSKTYEQYF.

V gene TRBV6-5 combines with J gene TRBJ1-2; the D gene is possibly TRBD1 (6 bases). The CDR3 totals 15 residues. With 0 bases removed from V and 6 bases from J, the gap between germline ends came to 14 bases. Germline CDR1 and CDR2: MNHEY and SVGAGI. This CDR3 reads CASSYSPGAANGYTF. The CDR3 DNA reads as TGTGCCAGCAGTTACTCGCCAGGGGCCGCGAATGGCTACACCTTC.

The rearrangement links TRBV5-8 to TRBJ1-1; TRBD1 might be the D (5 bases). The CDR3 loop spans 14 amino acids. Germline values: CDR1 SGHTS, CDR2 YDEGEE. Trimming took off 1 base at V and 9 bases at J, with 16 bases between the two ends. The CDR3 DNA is TGTGCCAGCAGCTTGTCCAGGGAAGGTTTGAAAGCTTTCTTT. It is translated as CASSLSREGLKAFF. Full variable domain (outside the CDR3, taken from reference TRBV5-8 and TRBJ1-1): EAGVTQSPTHLIKTRGQQATLRCSPISGHTSVYWYQQALGLGLQFLLWYDEGEERNRGNFPPRFSGRQFPNYSSELNVNALELEDSALYLCASSLSREGLKAFFGQGTRLTVV.

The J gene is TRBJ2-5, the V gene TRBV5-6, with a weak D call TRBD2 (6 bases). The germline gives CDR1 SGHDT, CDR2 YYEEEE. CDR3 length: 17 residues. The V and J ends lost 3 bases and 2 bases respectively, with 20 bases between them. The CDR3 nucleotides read TGTGCCAGCAGCTCGGCGACTAGTGCGGTGAAACAAGAGACCCAGTACTTC. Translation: CASSSATSAVKQETQYF.

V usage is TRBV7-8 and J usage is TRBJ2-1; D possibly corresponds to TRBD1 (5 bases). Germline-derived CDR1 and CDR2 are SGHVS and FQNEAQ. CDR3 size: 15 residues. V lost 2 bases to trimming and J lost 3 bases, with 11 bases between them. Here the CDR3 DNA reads TGTGCCAGCAGCTTACGGCAGGGCCACTACAATGAGCAGTTCTTC. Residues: CASSLRQGHYNEQFF.

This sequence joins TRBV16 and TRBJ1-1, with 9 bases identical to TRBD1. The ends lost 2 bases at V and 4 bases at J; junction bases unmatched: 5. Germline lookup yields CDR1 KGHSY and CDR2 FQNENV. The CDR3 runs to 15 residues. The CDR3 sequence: CASSQVTGGTTEAFF. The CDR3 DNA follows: TGTGCCAGCAGCCAAGTGACAGGGGGGACCACTGAAGCTTTCTTT.

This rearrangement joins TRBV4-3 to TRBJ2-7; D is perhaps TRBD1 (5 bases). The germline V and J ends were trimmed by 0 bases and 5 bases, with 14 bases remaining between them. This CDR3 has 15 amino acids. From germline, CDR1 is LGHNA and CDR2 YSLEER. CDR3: CASSQEAPGINEQYF. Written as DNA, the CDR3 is TGCGCCAGCAGCCAAGAGGCTCCAGGGATCAACGAGCAGTACTTC.

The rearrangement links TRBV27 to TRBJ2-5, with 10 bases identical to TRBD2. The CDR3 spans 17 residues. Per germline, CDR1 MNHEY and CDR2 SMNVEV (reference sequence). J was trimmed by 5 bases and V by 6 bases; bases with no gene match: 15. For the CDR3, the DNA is TGTGCCAGCAGACCGCGACAACTAGCGGGGTCCCGGGAGACCCAGTACTTC. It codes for CASRPRQLAGSRETQYF.

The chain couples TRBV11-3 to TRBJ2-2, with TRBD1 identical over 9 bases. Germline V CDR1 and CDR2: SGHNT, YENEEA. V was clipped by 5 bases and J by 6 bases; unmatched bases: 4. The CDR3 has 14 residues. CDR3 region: CASSGTGFSGELFF. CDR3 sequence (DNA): TGTGCCAGCAGCGGGACAGGGTTTTCCGGGGAGCTGTTTTTT. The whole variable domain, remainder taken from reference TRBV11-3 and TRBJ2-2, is EAGVVQSPRYKIIEKKQPVAFWCNPISGHNTLYWYLQNLGQGPELLIRYENEEAVDDSQLPKDRFSAERLKGVDSTLKIQPAELGDSAVYLCASSGTGFSGELFFGEGSRLTVL.

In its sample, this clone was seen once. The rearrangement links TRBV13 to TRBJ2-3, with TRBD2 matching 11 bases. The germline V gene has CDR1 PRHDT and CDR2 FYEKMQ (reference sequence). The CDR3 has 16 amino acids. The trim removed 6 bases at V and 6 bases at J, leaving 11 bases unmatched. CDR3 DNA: TGTGCCAGCAGATCATATAGCGGGGGGGCCCGGGATACGCAGTATTTT. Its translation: CASRSYSGGARDTQYF.

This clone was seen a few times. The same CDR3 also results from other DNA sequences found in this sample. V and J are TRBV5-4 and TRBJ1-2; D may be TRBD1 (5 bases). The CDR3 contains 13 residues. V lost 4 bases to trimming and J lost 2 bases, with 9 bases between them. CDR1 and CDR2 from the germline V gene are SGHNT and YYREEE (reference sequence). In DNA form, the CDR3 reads TGTGCCAGCAGCCCCGACAGCAACTATGGCTACACCTTC. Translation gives CASSPDSNYGYTF.

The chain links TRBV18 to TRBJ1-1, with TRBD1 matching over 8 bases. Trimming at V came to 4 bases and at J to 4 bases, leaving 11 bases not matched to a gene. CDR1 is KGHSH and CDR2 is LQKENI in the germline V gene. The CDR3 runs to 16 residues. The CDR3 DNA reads TGTGCCAGCTCACGACAGGGGAGTCTGGAGAGCACTGAAGCTTTCTTT. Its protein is CASSRQGSLESTEAFF. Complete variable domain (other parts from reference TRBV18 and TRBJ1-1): NAGVMQNPRHLVRRRGQEARLRCSPMKGHSHVYWYRQLPEEGLKFMVYLQKENIIDESGMPKERFSAEFPKEGPSILRIQQVVRGDSAAYFCASSRQGSLESTEAFFGQGTRLTVV.

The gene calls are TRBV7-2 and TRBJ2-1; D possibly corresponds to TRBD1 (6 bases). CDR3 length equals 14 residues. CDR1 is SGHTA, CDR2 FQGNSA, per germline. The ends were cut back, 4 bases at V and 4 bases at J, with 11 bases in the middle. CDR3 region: CASSSRGGYNEQFF. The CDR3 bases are TGTGCCAGCAGCTCCAGGGGTGGATACAATGAGCAGTTCTTC.

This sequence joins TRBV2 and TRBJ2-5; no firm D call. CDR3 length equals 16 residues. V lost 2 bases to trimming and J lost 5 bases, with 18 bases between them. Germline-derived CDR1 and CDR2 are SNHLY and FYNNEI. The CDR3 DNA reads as TGTGCCAGCAGTGAAAGAGCCCCTTTTGATCGGGAGACCCAGTACTTC. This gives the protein CASSERAPFDRETQYF.

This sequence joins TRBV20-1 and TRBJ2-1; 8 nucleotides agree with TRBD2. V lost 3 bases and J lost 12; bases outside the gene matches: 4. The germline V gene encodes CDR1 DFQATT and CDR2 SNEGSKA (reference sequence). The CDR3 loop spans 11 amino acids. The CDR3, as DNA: TGCAGTGCTAGTCGGGGGGGGTTGCAGTTCTTC. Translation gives CSASRGGLQFF.

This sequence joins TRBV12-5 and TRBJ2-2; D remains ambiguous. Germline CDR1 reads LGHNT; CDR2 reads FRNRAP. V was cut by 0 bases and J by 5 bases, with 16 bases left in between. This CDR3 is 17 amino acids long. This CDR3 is CASGLVTGSAITGELFF. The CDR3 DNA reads TGTGCTAGTGGTTTGGTAACGGGTTCAGCTATAACCGGGGAGCTGTTTTTT.

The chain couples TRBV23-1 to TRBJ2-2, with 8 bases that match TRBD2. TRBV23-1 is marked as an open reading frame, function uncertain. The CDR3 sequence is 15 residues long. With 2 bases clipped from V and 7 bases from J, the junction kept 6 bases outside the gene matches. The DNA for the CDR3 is TGCGCCAGCAGTCAACCGGGCGGGGGGTTCGGGGAGCTGTTTTTT. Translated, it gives CASSQPGGGFGELFF.

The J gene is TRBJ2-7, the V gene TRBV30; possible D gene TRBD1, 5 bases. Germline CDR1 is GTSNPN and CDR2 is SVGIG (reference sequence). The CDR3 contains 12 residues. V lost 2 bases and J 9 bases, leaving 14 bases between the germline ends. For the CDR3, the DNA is TGTGCCTGGAGTTCTTACCCAGGGCCGCAGTACTTC. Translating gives CAWSSYPGPQYF.

The CDR3 here is CASSPGDEQYF. DNA for the CDR3: TGTGCCAGTAGTCCAGGGGACGAGCAGTACTTC. V is TRBV19 and J is TRBJ2-7; weak D call: TRBD1 (6 bases). CDR1 LNHDA and CDR2 SQIVND come from the germline V gene (reference sequence). Trimming left V 5 bases short and J 5 bases short, with 7 bases between. The CDR3 extends over 11 amino acids.

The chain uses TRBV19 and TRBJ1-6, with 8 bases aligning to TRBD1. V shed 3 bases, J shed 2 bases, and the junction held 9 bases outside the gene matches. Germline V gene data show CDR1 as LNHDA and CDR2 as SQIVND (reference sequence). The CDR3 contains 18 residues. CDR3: CASSMWAGGNTYNSPLHF. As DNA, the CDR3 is TGTGCCAGTAGTATGTGGGCAGGGGGCAACACCTATAATTCACCCCTCCACTTT.

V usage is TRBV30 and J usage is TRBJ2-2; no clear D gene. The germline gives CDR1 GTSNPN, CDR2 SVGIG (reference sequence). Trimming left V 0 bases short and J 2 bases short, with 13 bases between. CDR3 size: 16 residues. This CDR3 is CAWSVSLILNTGELFF. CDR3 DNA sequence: TGTGCCTGGAGTGTATCCCTAATCCTCAACACCGGGGAGCTGTTTTTT.

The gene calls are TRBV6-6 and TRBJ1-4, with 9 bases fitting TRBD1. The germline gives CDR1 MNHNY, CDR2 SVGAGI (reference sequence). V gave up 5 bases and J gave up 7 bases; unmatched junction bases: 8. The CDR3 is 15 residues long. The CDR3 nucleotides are TGTGCCAGCAGTAAATTCGACAGGGGGGGTGAAAAACTGTTTTTT. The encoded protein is CASSKFDRGGEKLFF.

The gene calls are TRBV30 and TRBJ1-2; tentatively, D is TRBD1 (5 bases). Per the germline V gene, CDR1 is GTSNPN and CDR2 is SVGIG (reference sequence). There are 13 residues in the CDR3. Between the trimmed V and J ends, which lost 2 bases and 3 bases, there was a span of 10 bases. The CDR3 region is CAWSPQGHYGYTF. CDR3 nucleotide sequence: TGTGCCTGGAGTCCCCAGGGCCACTATGGCTACACCTTC.

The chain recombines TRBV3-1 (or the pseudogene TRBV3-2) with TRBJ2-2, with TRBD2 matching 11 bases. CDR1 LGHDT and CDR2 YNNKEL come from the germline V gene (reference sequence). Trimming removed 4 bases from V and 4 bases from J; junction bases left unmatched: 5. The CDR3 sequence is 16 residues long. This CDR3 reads CASSLLAGAGTGELFF. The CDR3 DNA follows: TGTGCCAGCAGCCTACTAGCGGGGGCGGGCACCGGGGAGCTGTTTTTT.

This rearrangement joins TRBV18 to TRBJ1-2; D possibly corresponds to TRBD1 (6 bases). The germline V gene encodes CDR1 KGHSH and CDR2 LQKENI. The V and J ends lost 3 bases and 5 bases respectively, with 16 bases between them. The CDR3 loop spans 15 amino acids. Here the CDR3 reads CASSPPPQGFYGYTF. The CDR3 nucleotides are TGTGCCAGCTCACCGCCCCCCCAGGGGTTTTATGGCTACACCTTC.